The T cell receptor (beta chain) under discussion was sequenced for a study of neurological immune-mediated disorders. Trimming removed 6 bases from V and 0 bases from J, with 15 bases in between. This CDR3 is built from 14 residues. Germline CDR1 and CDR2: SQVTM and ANQGSEA. The cDNA was generated by 5'RACE with 10-nucleotide random UMIs. In each sequencing run, over 180 million TCR-beta sequences were generated from 15-18 subjects. TCRdb reanalysed the 5' RACE reads using MiXCR and keeps one entry per CDR3 protein. The sample lists 120,000 or so distinct CDR3 sequences; 3% to 3.5% were seen once. In its sample, this clonotype was seen many times. The study built unsorted libraries from 2 million PBMCs kept at -80 C.

J is TRBJ2-7 and V is TRBV29-1; TRBD2 is a possible D gene (5 bases). This TCR was sampled from a woman under 40 with multiple sclerosis. Sequencing was done on a sample of PBMCs. The CDR3 sequence is CSVSGDVASYEQYF. Written as DNA, the CDR3 is TGCAGCGTGAGCGGCGACGTGGCCTCCTACGAGCAGTACTTC.